This TCR beta chain was sequenced in a study of T-cell reconstitution after alpha-beta-depleted transplantation in children. It was with unique molecular identifiers that the TCRbeta library was prepared. Each CDR3 protein is one row after TCRdb ran MiXCR on the PCR reads. The sample holds roughly 310,000 distinct CDR3 sequences, about a quarter seen once. Study outcomes and limitations: Elevated TCRbeta diversity at day 60 was traced, in some patients, to surviving recipient T cells and thymic progenitors.

Germline assignment: CDR1 SEHNR and CDR2 FQNEAQ (reference sequence). The CDR3 spans 12 residues. V lost 7 bases and J lost 5, with 12 bases in between. This clonotype was seen a few times. Its antigen is undetermined. The V gene is TRBV7-9, the J gene TRBJ2-7, with D unresolved. The clonotype comes from a male patient between 10 and 17 years old who had a stem cell transplant for acute lymphoblastic leukemia, so the T cells may come from the graft donor. The source material was PBMCs, mostly from graft donor cells, sampled 180 days after TCRalphabeta/CD19-depleted stem cell transplant. The chain's CDR3 is CASTPNWNEQYF. The CDR3 DNA sequence: TGTGCCAGCACTCCGAATTGGAACGAGCAGTACTTC.